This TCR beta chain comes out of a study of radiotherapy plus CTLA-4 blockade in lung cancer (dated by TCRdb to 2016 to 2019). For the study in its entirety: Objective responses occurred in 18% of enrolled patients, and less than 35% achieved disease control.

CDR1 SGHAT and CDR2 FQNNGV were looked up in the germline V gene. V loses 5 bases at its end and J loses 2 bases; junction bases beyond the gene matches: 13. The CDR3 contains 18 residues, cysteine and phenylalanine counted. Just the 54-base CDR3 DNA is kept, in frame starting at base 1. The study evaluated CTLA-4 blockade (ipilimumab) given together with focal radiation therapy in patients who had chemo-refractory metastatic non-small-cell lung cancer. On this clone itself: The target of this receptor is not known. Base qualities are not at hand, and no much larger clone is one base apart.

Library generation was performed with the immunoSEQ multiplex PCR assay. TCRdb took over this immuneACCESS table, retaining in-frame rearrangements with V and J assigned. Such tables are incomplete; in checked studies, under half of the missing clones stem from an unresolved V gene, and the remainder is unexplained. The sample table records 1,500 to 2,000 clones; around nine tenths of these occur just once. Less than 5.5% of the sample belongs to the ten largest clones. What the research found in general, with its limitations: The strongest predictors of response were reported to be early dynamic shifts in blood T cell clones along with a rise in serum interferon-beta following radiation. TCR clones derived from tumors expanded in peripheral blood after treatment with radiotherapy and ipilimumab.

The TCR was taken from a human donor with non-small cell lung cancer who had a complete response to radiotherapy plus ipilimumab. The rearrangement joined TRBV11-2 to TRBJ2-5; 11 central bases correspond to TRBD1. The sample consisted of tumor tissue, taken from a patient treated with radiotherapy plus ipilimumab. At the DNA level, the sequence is TGTGCCAGCAGCAGCCCCGGGACAGGGGGTTTCGCACAAGAGACCCAGTACTTC. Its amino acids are CASSSPGTGGFAQETQYF.